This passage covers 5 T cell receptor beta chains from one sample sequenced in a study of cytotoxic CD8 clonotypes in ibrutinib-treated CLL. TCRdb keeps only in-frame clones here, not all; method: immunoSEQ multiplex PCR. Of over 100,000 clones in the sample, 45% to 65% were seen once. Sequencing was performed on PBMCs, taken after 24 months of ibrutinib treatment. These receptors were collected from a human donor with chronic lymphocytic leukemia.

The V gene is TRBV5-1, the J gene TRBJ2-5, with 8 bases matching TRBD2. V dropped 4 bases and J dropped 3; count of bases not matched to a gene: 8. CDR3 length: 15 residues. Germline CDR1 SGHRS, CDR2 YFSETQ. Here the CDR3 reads CASSEGLGIKETQYF. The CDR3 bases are TGCGCCAGCAGCGAGGGACTAGGGATAAAAGAGACCCAGTACTTC.

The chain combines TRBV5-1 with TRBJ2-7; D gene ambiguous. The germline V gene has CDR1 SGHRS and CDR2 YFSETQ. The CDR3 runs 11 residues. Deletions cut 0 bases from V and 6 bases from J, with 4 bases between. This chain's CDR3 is CASSLASEQYF. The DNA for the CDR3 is TGCGCCAGCAGCTTGGCCAGCGAGCAGTACTTC.

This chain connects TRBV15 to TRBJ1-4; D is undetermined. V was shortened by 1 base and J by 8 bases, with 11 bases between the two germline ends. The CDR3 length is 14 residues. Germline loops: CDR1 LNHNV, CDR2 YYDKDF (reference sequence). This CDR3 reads CATSRVDMGEKLFF. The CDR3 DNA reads TGTGCCACCAGCAGAGTAGATATGGGGGAAAAACTGTTTTTT.

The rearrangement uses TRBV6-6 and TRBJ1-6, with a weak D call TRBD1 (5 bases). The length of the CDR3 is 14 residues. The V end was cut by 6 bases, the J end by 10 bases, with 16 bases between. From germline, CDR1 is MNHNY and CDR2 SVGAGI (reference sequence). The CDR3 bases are TGTGCCAGCAGACGGGACCGGGGAGGATCACCCCTCCACTTT. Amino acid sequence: CASRRDRGGSPLHF.

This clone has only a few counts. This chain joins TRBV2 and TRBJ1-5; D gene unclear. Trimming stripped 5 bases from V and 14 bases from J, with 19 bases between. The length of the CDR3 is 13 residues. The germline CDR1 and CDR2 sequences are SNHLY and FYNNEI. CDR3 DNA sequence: TGTGCCAGCAGTCACCGAATCAGGTCGTTCAAGCATTTT. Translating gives CASSHRIRSFKHF. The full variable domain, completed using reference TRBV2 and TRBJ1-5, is EPEVTQTPSHQVTQMGQEVILRCVPISNHLYFYWYRQILGQKVEFLVSFYNNEISEKSEIFDDQFSVERPDGSNFTLKIRSTKLEDSAMYFCASSHRIRSFKHFGDGTRLSIL.